A selection of T cell receptor beta chains follows, all from one sample in a study of molecular identifiers for immune sequencing clone quantification. TCRdb redid the calling of the PCR reads with MiXCR, one entry per CDR3 protein. The sample lists about half a million distinct CDR3 sequences; roughly a fifth were seen once. The sequenced material came from naive CD8+ T cells from blood, with Jurkat cell RNA spiked in. These receptor sequences come from a human donor in good health. Some libraries in this study had Jurkat cell RNA spiked in. CDR3s include the opening cysteine and the closing phenylalanine or tryptophan. D genes are given only for firm matches. Clone size is stated in some rows and not others, as once, few, many or a class when expanded.

V: TRBV7-9
size: few
J: TRBJ2-1
D: TRBD2
DNA: TGTGCCAGCAGCACATTAGCGGGAGTCATATACAATGAGCAGTTCTTC
CDR3: CASSTLAGVIYNEQFF

V: TRBV30
size: many
J: TRBJ2-7
D: .
DNA: TGTGCCTGGAGGGAGGACGGATCCTACGAGCAGTACTTC
CDR3: CAWREDGSYEQYF

V: TRBV4-1
size: .
J: TRBJ1-1
D: .
DNA: TGCGCCAGCAGCCACCTAACAGGCCCGAACACTGAAGCTTTCTTT
CDR3: CASSHLTGPNTEAFF

V: TRBV6-5
size: many
J: TRBJ2-7
D: TRBD1
DNA: TGTGCCAGCAGTTACTTCAGGGGGACCGCCTACGAGCAGTACTTC
CDR3: CASSYFRGTAYEQYF

V: TRBV7-6
size: few
J: TRBJ2-1
D: .
DNA: TGTGCCAGCAGCACCGGGGCGGCATCCTCCTACAATGAGCAGTTCTTC
CDR3: CASSTGAASSYNEQFF

V: TRBV27
size: many
J: TRBJ2-7
D: TRBD1
DNA: TGTGCCAGCAGTTTATCTGGACAGGGGGCCTACGAGCAGTACTTC
CDR3: CASSLSGQGAYEQYF

V: TRBV30
size: many
J: TRBJ2-3
D: .
DNA: TGTGCCTGGAGTGTGGTCGCTCCCTCAGATACGCAGTATTTT
CDR3: CAWSVVAPSDTQYF

V: TRBV20-1
size: .
J: TRBJ2-7
D: .
DNA: TGCAGTGCTAGAGGCCTGGGACTTCCCAACTACGAGCAGTACTTC
CDR3: CSARGLGLPNYEQYF

V: TRBV29-1
size: many
J: TRBJ2-2
D: .
DNA: TGCAGCGTTGACCTTTCTACCGGGGAGCTGTTTTTT
CDR3: CSVDLSTGELFF

V: TRBV7-9
size: many
J: TRBJ1-1
D: TRBD1
DNA: TGTGCCAGCAGCTTAGTAGGGTTTAGGACAGGGATGAACACTGAAGCTTTCTTT
CDR3: CASSLVGFRTGMNTEAFF

V: TRBV7-3
size: .
J: TRBJ2-3
D: TRBD1
DNA: TGTGCCAGCAGCTTATACGGACAGGGAGTCCCTAGCACAGATACGCAGTATTTT
CDR3: CASSLYGQGVPSTDTQYF

V: TRBV5-6
size: .
J: TRBJ1-2
D: .
DNA: TGTGCCAGCAGCTTAAATGGGGAGGGGACCTATGGCTACACCTTC
CDR3: CASSLNGEGTYGYTF

V: TRBV10-3
size: .
J: TRBJ2-3
D: TRBD2
DNA: TGTGCCATCAGTGCCCCTGGGACTAGCGGGAGTCAGTATTTT
CDR3: CAISAPGTSGSQYF

V: TRBV28
size: many
J: TRBJ2-2
D: TRBD2
DNA: TGTGCCAGCAGTCCGTTAGCGGGATCGTTCGCCGGGGAGCTGTTTTTT
CDR3: CASSPLAGSFAGELFF

V: TRBV28
size: many
J: TRBJ2-7
D: .
DNA: TGTGCCAGCAGTAGGACTATCAGATCCTACGAGCAGTACTTC
CDR3: CASSRTIRSYEQYF

V: TRBV29-1
size: many
J: TRBJ2-3
D: .
DNA: TGCAGCGTTGAGGTCGAAGATACGCAGTATTTT
CDR3: CSVEVEDTQYF

V: TRBV5-1
size: .
J: TRBJ2-1
D: TRBD2
DNA: TGCGCCAGCAGCCACAGGGATGTTAGCGGGGAACGTGAGCAGTTCTTC
CDR3: CASSHRDVSGEREQFF

V: TRBV2
size: .
J: TRBJ2-5
D: TRBD2
DNA: TGTGCCAGCAGTGATGTAGCGGGGGGAGAGACCCAGTACTTC
CDR3: CASSDVAGGETQYF

V: TRBV5-5
size: .
J: TRBJ1-1
D: .
DNA: TGTGCCAGCAGCTTGGAACAGGCCAACACTGAAGCTTTCTTT
CDR3: CASSLEQANTEAFF

V: TRBV2
size: many
J: TRBJ2-4
D: .
DNA: TGTGCCAGCAGTGATACTGGAGGCCTAGCCAAAAACATTCAGTACTTC
CDR3: CASSDTGGLAKNIQYF

V: TRBV7-7
size: .
J: TRBJ2-5
D: .
DNA: TGTGCCAGCAGCCGTACAGGGTATGGCGAGACCCAGTACTTC
CDR3: CASSRTGYGETQYF

V: TRBV12-3/TRBV12-4
size: many
J: TRBJ2-7
D: TRBD1
DNA: TGTGCCAGCAGTTTAGAGGGGACAGGATACTACGAGCAGTACTTC
CDR3: CASSLEGTGYYEQYF

V: TRBV2
size: few
J: TRBJ2-7
D: .
DNA: TGTGCCAGCAGTTGGACGCCTAGCTCCTACGAGCAGTACTTC
CDR3: CASSWTPSSYEQYF

V: TRBV7-9
size: many
J: TRBJ1-6
D: .
DNA: TGTGCCAGCAGCCTAGGGATTTCACCCCTCCACTTT
CDR3: CASSLGISPLHF

V: TRBV6-2/TRBV6-3
size: many
J: TRBJ1-1
D: .
DNA: TGTGCCAGCAGCCCTCCCGGGACAACCCTGAACACTGAAGCTTTCTTT
CDR3: CASSPPGTTLNTEAFF

V: TRBV4-1
size: many
J: TRBJ2-7
D: .
DNA: TGCGCCAGCAGCCGGGTAACTGCCCCTTACGAGCAGTACTTC
CDR3: CASSRVTAPYEQYF

V: TRBV7-9
size: .
J: TRBJ2-3
D: TRBD1
DNA: TGTGCCAGCAGGACAGGGGGAACAGATACGCAGTATTTT
CDR3: CASRTGGTDTQYF

V: TRBV5-1
size: many
J: TRBJ1-1
D: TRBD1
DNA: TGCGCCAGCAGCTTGGTGGGACAGACGAACACTGAAGCTTTCTTT
CDR3: CASSLVGQTNTEAFF

V: TRBV9
size: many
J: TRBJ1-2
D: .
DNA: TGTGCCAGCAGCTCGAGGACGAACTATGGCTACACCTTC
CDR3: CASSSRTNYGYTF

V: TRBV13
size: .
J: TRBJ1-1
D: .
DNA: TGTGCCAGCAGCTTAATACAGACTGAAGCTTTCTTT
CDR3: CASSLIQTEAFF

V: TRBV9
size: .
J: TRBJ1-2
D: .
DNA: TGTGCCAGCAGCGGGATAACGAATGGCTACACCTTC
CDR3: CASSGITNGYTF

V: TRBV5-5
size: many
J: TRBJ2-3
D: .
DNA: TGTGCCAGCAGCTTGGGGACATTACTCACAGATACGCAGTATTTT
CDR3: CASSLGTLLTDTQYF

V: TRBV14
size: .
J: TRBJ1-2
D: .
DNA: TGTGCCAGCAGCCAAGAGGGCAGTCCTAACTATGGCTACACCTTC
CDR3: CASSQEGSPNYGYTF

V: TRBV7-9
size: .
J: TRBJ2-7
D: TRBD1
DNA: TGTGCCAGCAGCTCACCCATGACAGGGGGCGACGAGCAGTACTTC
CDR3: CASSSPMTGGDEQYF

V: TRBV13
size: .
J: TRBJ2-3
D: TRBD1
DNA: TGTGCCAGCAGCCGCCTCGGACAGGGGGTTACAGATACGCAGTATTTT
CDR3: CASSRLGQGVTDTQYF

V: TRBV12-3/TRBV12-4
size: .
J: TRBJ1-5
D: .
DNA: TGTGCCAGCAGTCCCGATGGGGTCGCTTATCAGCCCCAGCATTTT
CDR3: CASSPDGVAYQPQHF

V: TRBV18
size: few
J: TRBJ2-1
D: .
DNA: TGTGCCAGCTCACCCTTAAGCGTCCTGAATGAGCAGTTCTTC
CDR3: CASSPLSVLNEQFF

V: TRBV19
size: few
J: TRBJ2-1
D: TRBD1
DNA: TGTGCCAGTAGTATTTTCGGACAGGACTTAAATGAGCAGTTCTTC
CDR3: CASSIFGQDLNEQFF

V: TRBV29-1
size: many
J: TRBJ2-7
D: TRBD1
DNA: TGCAGCGTTGGGACAGGATCCTACGAGCAGTACTTC
CDR3: CSVGTGSYEQYF

V: TRBV9
size: many
J: TRBJ2-7
D: TRBD1
DNA: TGTGCCAGCAGTGGGGACAGGACTTACGAGCAGTACTTC
CDR3: CASSGDRTYEQYF

V: TRBV7-9
size: few
J: TRBJ2-1
D: TRBD2
DNA: TGTGCCAGCAGCTCCCGGACTAGCGGGAGCTCCTACAATGAGCAGTTCTTC
CDR3: CASSSRTSGSSYNEQFF